The 28 T cell receptor beta chains below were found in one sample sequenced in a study of Graves' ophthalmopathy and Graves' hyperthyroidism (dated by TCRdb to the late 2010s). The instrument was an Illumina HiSeq 2000. For repertoire sequencing, TCR beta CDR3 regions were amplified from RNA transcripts. The first round was an RT-PCR using HTBI primers with the Qiagen OneStep RT-PCR kit, and this first round was followed by a second-round multiplex PCR, then size selection and purification. In TCRdb, the public reads were trimmed at Q25 with fastp and aligned with MiXCR, with productive beta chains retained. Identical CDR3 protein sequences are pooled into one entry, listed with their most common genes and DNA. The sample table lists about 390,000 distinct CDR3 sequences, about a sixth of them with a count of one. The ten largest clones represent about 2.4% of the sample. Sequencing was done on a sample of peripheral blood. Receptors originate from an adult woman with stable Graves' hyperthyroidism.

This clonotype was detected many times. The genes are TRBV12-3 or TRBV12-4 and TRBJ2-2, with D hard to call. The CDR3 runs 15 residues. Trimming cost V 8 bases and J 0 bases, with 13 bases left between them. CDR3 sequence: CASRSDTSNTGELFF. DNA for the CDR3: TGTGCCAGCCGATCTGACACTTCGAACACCGGGGAGCTGTTTTTT.

There are many counts of this clonotype. The V gene is TRBV28, the J gene TRBJ1-5, with D perhaps matching TRBD1 (6 bases). This CDR3 spans 14 amino acids. The germline gives CDR1 MDHEN, CDR2 SYDVKM. The V end lost 5 bases, the J end lost 6 bases, and 14 bases lay between the germline ends. CDR3 in amino acids: CASSPRQEAQPQHF. The DNA for the CDR3 is TGTGCCAGCAGTCCAAGACAGGAGGCTCAGCCCCAGCATTTT.

This clonotype was observed at least ten times. V is TRBV28 and J is TRBJ2-7, with D perhaps TRBD1 (6 bases). The CDR3 is 14 residues long. Trimming shortened V by 6 bases and J by 5 bases, and 17 bases separated the two germline ends. The germline CDR1 and CDR2 sequences are MDHEN and SYDVKM. For the CDR3, the DNA is TGTGCCAGCAGGGAGCAGGGGCGGTACGACGAGCAGTACTTC. Amino acids: CASREQGRYDEQYF.

This clonotype was picked up many times. The V gene is TRBV19, the J gene TRBJ1-5, with 7 bases fitting TRBD1. Germline assignment: CDR1 LNHDA and CDR2 SQIVND (reference sequence). After removal of 8 bases from V and 0 bases from J, the junction contained 7 bases not matched to a gene. The CDR3 totals 15 residues. The CDR3 DNA sequence: TGTGCCAGTGGCGGGGACAGTTATAGCAATCAGCCCCAGCATTTT. Its protein is CASGGDSYSNQPQHF.

This clonotype was counted a few times. The rearrangement joins TRBV6-1 to TRBJ2-7; D not resolved. With 6 bases removed from V and 4 bases from J, the gap between germline ends came to 10 bases. Germline assignment: CDR1 MNHNS and CDR2 SASEGT. The CDR3 has 12 amino acids. The CDR3 region is CASSVDRYEQYF. The CDR3 DNA is TGTGCCAGCAGCGTCGATAGGTACGAGCAGTACTTC.

This clonotype was observed many times. The V call is TRBV20-1, the J call TRBJ2-7; D possibly corresponds to TRBD1 (5 bases). Germline V gene sequence: CDR1 DFQATT, CDR2 SNEGSKA (reference sequence). The CDR3 consists of 12 residues. The CDR3 sequence: CTAGNEGHEQYF. The CDR3 region has the DNA TGCACCGCAGGGAACGAAGGCCACGAGCAGTACTTC.

This clonotype was found many times. The chain links TRBV6-1 to TRBJ2-7, with D perhaps given as TRBD1 or TRBD2 (5 bases each). The V gene's germline CDR1 is MNHNS and CDR2 SASEGT. Trimming took 5 bases from V and 1 from J, leaving 15 bases between them. This CDR3 contains 15 residues. CDR3 nucleotides: TGTGCCAGCAGTCTCACCGGGACCGGGTCCTACGAGCAGTACTTC. Translating gives CASSLTGTGSYEQYF.

This clonotype was recorded many times. The V gene is TRBV6-1, the J gene TRBJ1-3, with TRBD1 as a possible D gene (6 bases). The CDR3 has 13 amino acids. V was shortened by 7 bases and J by 4 bases, with 11 bases between the two germline ends. Germline-derived CDR1 and CDR2 are MNHNS and SASEGT. In nucleotides, the CDR3 is TGTGCCAGCACGCGGGGGCACGGAAACACCATATATTTT. Translating gives CASTRGHGNTIYF.

This clonotype was seen many times. The chain links TRBV30 to TRBJ2-2; no clear D. The CDR3 consists of 12 residues. V dropped 2 bases and J dropped 6 bases, with 7 bases sitting between them. Looked up from germline, CDR1 is GTSNPN and CDR2 is SVGIG (reference sequence). CDR3 sequence (DNA): TGTGCCTGGAGTATTGGGTCCGGGGAGCTGTTTTTT. Protein product: CAWSIGSGELFF. Filled out from reference TRBV30 and TRBJ2-2, the complete variable domain reads SQTIHQWPATLVQPVGSPLSLECTVEGTSNPNLYWYRQAAGRGLQLLFYSVGIGQISSEVPQNLSASRPQDRQFILSSKKLLLSDSGFYLCAWSIGSGELFFGEGSRLTVL.

This clonotype has just a few counts. The chain couples TRBV19 to TRBJ1-1; 7 nucleotides match TRBD1. This CDR3 has 14 residues. Trimming at V came to 4 bases and at J to 5 bases, leaving 7 bases not matched to a gene. CDR1 and CDR2 from the germline V gene are LNHDA and SQIVND (reference sequence). The CDR3 reads CASSKRQGMTEAFF. CDR3 bases: TGTGCCAGTAGTAAGAGACAGGGAATGACTGAAGCTTTCTTT.

This chain links TRBV19 with TRBJ1-5; D is undetermined. There are 15 residues in the CDR3. V dropped 5 bases and J dropped 0 bases, with 11 bases sitting between them. CDR1 and CDR2 from the germline V gene are LNHDA and SQIVND (reference sequence). The DNA for the CDR3 is TGTGCCAGTAGTTCGGGCAGGAATAGCAATCAGCCCCAGCATTTT. Translated, it gives CASSSGRNSNQPQHF.

In its sample, this clonotype was seen many times. Just one base apart from a much larger clone, this may be a read error. The J gene is TRBJ2-5, the V gene TRBV2; D remains ambiguous. The CDR3 sequence is 10 residues long. Trimming cost V 8 bases and J 1 base, with 2 bases left between them. Germline-derived CDR1 and CDR2 are SNHLY and FYNNEI. The CDR3 nucleotides are TGTGCCAGCGGCCAAGAGACCCAGTACTTC. Its translation is CASGQETQYF.

This clonotype came up a few times. The chain uses TRBV6-2 or TRBV6-3 and TRBJ2-4, with 8 bases that match TRBD1. J gave up 8 bases and V 4 bases, and 10 bases lay outside the gene matches. This CDR3 spans 15 amino acids. Germline CDR1 MNHEY, CDR2 SVGEGT. The CDR3 coding sequence is TGTGCCAGCAGTTCCCTACGACAGGGGAGAGACATTCAGTACTTC. As protein: CASSSLRQGRDIQYF.

This clonotype was found many times. The chain has TRBV28 and TRBJ2-6, with 8 bases fitting TRBD1. CDR1 MDHEN and CDR2 SYDVKM come from the germline V gene. V lost 6 bases to trimming and J lost 0 bases; unmatched junction nucleotides: 10. The CDR3 spans 18 residues. The CDR3 DNA reads TGTGCCAGCAGCCTAGGGGGACAGGTTAGCTCTGGGGCCAACGTCCTGACTTTC. Amino acid sequence: CASSLGGQVSSGANVLTF.

The chain carries TRBV30 and TRBJ2-2; no clear D gene. There are 13 residues in the CDR3. V was shortened by 2 bases and J by 3 bases, with 7 bases between the two germline ends. Germline values: CDR1 GTSNPN, CDR2 SVGIG (reference sequence). The DNA of the CDR3 is TGTGCCTGGAGTTTGGCCTACACCGGGGAGCTGTTTTTT. Protein product: CAWSLAYTGELFF.

This clonotype was counted ten times or more. CDR3 region: CASSATDTGELFF. The CDR3 nucleotides read TGTGCCAGCAGTGCCACAGACACCGGGGAGCTGTTTTTT. This rearrangement joins TRBV6-4 to TRBJ2-2; D call uncertain. Per the germline V gene, CDR1 is MRHNA and CDR2 is SNTAGT. The V end was cut by 4 bases, the J end by 3 bases, with 6 bases between. The CDR3 length is 13 residues.

The chain couples TRBV6-1 to TRBJ1-1; 8 bases line up with TRBD1. The CDR3 length is 14 residues. The V segment lost 7 bases and the J segment 1 base; nucleotides outside the gene matches: 5. Germline-derived CDR1 and CDR2 are MNHNS and SASEGT. Here the CDR3 DNA reads TGTGCCAGCAAGACAGGGGCCGAGAACACTGAAGCTTTCTTT. Residues: CASKTGAENTEAFF.

The rearrangement joins TRBV12-3 or TRBV12-4 to TRBJ1-2, with TRBD1 matching over 10 bases. The CDR3 covers 14 residues. V dropped 5 bases and J dropped 4; count of bases not matched to a gene: 4. CDR3 loop: CASSGQGEVYGYTF. The CDR3 nucleotides are TGTGCCAGCAGTGGACAGGGGGAGGTCTATGGCTACACCTTC.

This clonotype was seen repeatedly, ten times or more. J is TRBJ1-1 and V is TRBV28; no firm D call. The CDR3 length is 13 residues. V was trimmed by 2 bases and J by 5 bases, leaving 9 bases between them. Germline V CDR1 and CDR2: MDHEN, SYDVKM. DNA of the CDR3: TGTGCCAGCAGTTTAACGGGGATGACTGAAGCTTTCTTT. As protein: CASSLTGMTEAFF. The entire variable domain, with the rest obtained from reference TRBV28 and TRBJ1-1, is as follows: DVKVTQSSRYLVKRTGEKVFLECVQDMDHENMFWYRQDPGLGLRLIYFSYDVKMKEKGDIPEGYSVSREKKERFSLILESASTNQTSMYLCASSLTGMTEAFFGQGTRLTVV.

Notes on this clonotype: One base away lies a much larger clone, so this may be a sequencing read error. The gene calls are TRBV28 and TRBJ1-5; D is perhaps TRBD1 (5 bases). The CDR3 consists of 15 residues. Germline V lookup: CDR1 MDHEN, CDR2 SYDVKM. V gave up 5 bases and J gave up 5 bases, with 16 bases separating them. The CDR3 coding sequence is TGTGCCAGCAGTGGTCTCACAGGTCACGATCAGCCCCAGCATTTT. It codes for CASSGLTGHDQPQHF.

This clonotype was recorded at least ten times. The rearrangement links TRBV11-2 to TRBJ2-5; 7 bases are shared with TRBD1. Germline V CDR1 and CDR2: SGHAT, FQNNGV. The V segment lost 2 bases and the J segment 5 bases; nucleotides outside the gene matches: 2. The CDR3 length is 13 residues. DNA of the CDR3: TGTGCCAGCAGCTTATTGGACAGGGAGACCCAGTACTTC. Translated: CASSLLDRETQYF.

This clonotype was counted ten times or more. A junction boundary mismatches the germline segment, possibly from a read error. This rearrangement joins TRBV6-1 to TRBJ2-7; D not certain. This CDR3 is 14 amino acids long. Germline CDR1 and CDR2: MNHNS and SASEGT. DNA for the CDR3: TGTGCCAGCAGTGATTCAGCAAAGACCTACGAGCGGTACTTC. Translation: CASSDSAKTYERYF.

This clonotype was seen at least ten times. This chain connects TRBV6-2 or TRBV6-3 to TRBJ2-2; D assignment may be TRBD1 or TRBD2 (6 bases each). The germline CDR1 and CDR2 sequences are MNHEY and SVGEGT. Trimming stripped 10 bases from V and 4 bases from J, with 13 bases between. The CDR3 sequence is 13 residues long. The CDR3 is CAIHREATGELFF. CDR3 coding DNA: TGTGCCATCCACAGGGAGGCCACCGGGGAGCTGTTTTTT.

This clonotype has a count of ten or more. The chain carries TRBV2 and TRBJ2-2; possible D gene TRBD1, 6 bases. V was clipped by 7 bases and J by 3 bases, with 12 bases between them. Germline assignment: CDR1 SNHLY and CDR2 FYNNEI. CDR3 length equals 14 residues. CDR3 loop: CASTDPGDTGELFF. CDR3 sequence (DNA): TGTGCCAGCACCGACCCAGGGGACACCGGGGAGCTGTTTTTT. The variable domain in full, completed from reference TRBV2 and TRBJ2-2, reads EPEVTQTPSHQVTQMGQEVILRCVPISNHLYFYWYRQILGQKVEFLVSFYNNEISEKSEIFDDQFSVERPDGSNFTLKIRSTKLEDSAMYFCASTDPGDTGELFFGEGSRLTVL.

This clonotype was recorded many times. The chain has TRBV5-1 and TRBJ1-2; tentative D call: TRBD1 (5 bases). The CDR3 has 14 amino acids. CDR1 is SGHRS and CDR2 is YFSETQ in the germline V gene. V shed 0 bases and J shed 2 bases, with 8 bases lying between them. The CDR3 DNA follows: TGCGCCAGCAGCTTGGCTTGGGGGAACTATGGCTACACCTTC. This codes for CASSLAWGNYGYTF.

This clonotype showed up many times. The rearrangement joins TRBV11-2 to TRBJ2-7; 10 nucleotides line up with TRBD1. Germline V gene data show CDR1 as SGHAT and CDR2 as FQNNGV. The CDR3 sequence is 17 residues long. After removal of 5 bases from V and 2 bases from J, the junction contained 12 bases not matched to a gene. The CDR3 reads CASSTRSGTGVTYEQYF. For the CDR3, the DNA is TGTGCCAGCAGCACCCGCTCTGGGACAGGGGTAACCTACGAGCAGTACTTC. The complete variable domain, with remaining parts taken from reference TRBV11-2 and TRBJ2-7, reads EAGVAQSPRYKIIEKRQSVAFWCNPISGHATLYWYQQILGQGPKLLIQFQNNGVVDDSQLPKDRFSAERLKGVDSTLKIQPAKLEDSAVYLCASSTRSGTGVTYEQYFGPGTRLTVT.

This clonotype was recorded at least ten times. The genes are TRBV28 and TRBJ1-1; D gene uncertain. This CDR3 region has 16 residues. With 0 bases removed from V and 6 bases from J, the gap between germline ends came to 17 bases. Germline CDR1 reads MDHEN; CDR2 reads SYDVKM. For the CDR3, the DNA is TGTGCCAGCAGTTTATGGTCCCCGGGGTTTTTAGCTGAAGCTTTCTTT. Residues: CASSLWSPGFLAEAFF.

The rearrangement joins TRBV2 to TRBJ2-5, with 10 nucleotides matching TRBD2. The CDR3 runs 14 residues. Trimming cost V 6 bases and J 5 bases; bases outside gene matches: 6. Germline CDR1 reads SNHLY; CDR2 reads FYNNEI. Here the CDR3 DNA reads TGTGCCAGCAGAGAGCGGGGGGGTGAGGAGACCCAGTACTTC. As protein: CASRERGGEETQYF.